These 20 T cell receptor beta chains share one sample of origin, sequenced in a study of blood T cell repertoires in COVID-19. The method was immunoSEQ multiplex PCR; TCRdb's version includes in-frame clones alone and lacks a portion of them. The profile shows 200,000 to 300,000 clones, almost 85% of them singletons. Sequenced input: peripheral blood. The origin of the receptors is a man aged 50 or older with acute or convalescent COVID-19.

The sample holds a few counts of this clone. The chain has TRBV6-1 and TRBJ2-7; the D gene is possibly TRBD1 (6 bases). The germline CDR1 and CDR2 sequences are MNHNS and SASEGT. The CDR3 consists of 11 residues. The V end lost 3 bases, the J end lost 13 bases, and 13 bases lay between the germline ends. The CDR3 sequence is CASSEFRTAYF. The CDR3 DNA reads TGTGCCAGCAGTGAGTTCAGGACAGCCTACTTC.

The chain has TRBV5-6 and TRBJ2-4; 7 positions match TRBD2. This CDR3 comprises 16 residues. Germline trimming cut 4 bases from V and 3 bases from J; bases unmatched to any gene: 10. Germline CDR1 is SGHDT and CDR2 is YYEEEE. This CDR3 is CASSLAGAGVKNIQYF. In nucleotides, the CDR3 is TGTGCCAGCAGCCTTGCCGGCGCGGGGGTCAAAAACATTCAGTACTTC.

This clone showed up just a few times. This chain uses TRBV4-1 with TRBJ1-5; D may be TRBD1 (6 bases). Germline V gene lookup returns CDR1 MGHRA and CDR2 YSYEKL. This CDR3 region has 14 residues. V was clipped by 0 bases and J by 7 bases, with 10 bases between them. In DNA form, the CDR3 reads TGCGCCAGCAGCCAAGACCAGGGGTTCCAGCCCCAGCATTTT. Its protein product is CASSQDQGFQPQHF.

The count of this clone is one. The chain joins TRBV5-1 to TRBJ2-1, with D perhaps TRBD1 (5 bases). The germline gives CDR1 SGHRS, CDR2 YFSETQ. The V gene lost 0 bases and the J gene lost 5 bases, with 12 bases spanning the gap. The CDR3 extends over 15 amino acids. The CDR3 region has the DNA TGCGCCAGCAGCTTGGCGGCAGGGAAGGACAATGAGCAGTTCTTC. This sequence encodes CASSLAAGKDNEQFF.

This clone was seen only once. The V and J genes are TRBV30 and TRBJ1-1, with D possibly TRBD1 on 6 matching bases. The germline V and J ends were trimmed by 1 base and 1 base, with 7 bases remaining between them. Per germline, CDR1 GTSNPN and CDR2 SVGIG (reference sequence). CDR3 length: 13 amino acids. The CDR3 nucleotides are TGTGCCTGGAGTGGGACAGAGAACACTGAAGCTTTCTTT. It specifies CAWSGTENTEAFF.

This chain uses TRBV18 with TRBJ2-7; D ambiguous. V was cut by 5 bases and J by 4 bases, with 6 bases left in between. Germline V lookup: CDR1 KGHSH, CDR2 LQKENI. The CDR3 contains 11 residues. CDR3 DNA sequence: TGTGCCAGCTCAGGAGAGTACGAGCAGTACTTC. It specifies CASSGEYEQYF.

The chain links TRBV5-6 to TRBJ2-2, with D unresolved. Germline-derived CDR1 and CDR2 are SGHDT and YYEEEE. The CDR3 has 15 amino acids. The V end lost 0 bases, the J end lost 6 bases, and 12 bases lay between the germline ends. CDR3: CASSLVTMKAGELFF. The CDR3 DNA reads TGTGCCAGCAGCTTGGTGACAATGAAAGCCGGGGAGCTGTTTTTT.

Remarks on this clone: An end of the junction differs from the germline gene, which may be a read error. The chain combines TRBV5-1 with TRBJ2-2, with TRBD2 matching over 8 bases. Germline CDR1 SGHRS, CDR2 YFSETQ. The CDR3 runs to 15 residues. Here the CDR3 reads CASTLSGGRSGELFF. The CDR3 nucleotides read TGCGCCAGCACCTTGAGCGGGGGAAGAAGCGGGGAGCTGTTTTTT.

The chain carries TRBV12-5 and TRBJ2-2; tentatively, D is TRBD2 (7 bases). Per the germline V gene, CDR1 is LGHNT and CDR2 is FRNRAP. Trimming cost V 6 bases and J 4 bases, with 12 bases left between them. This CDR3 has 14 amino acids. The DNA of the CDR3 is TGTGCTAGTGGGAAAGGGGGGGCCACCGGGGAGCTGTTTTTT. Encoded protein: CASGKGGATGELFF.

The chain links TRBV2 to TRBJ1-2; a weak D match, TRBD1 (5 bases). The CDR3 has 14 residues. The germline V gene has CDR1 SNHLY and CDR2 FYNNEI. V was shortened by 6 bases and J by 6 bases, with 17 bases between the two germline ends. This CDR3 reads CASRRGAGPHGYTF. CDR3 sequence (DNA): TGTGCCAGCAGACGCGGGGCAGGGCCCCATGGCTACACCTTC.

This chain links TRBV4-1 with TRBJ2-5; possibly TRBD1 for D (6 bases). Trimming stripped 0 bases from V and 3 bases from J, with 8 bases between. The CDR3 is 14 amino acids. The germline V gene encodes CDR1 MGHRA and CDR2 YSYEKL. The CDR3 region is CASSQERTEETQYF. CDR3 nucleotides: TGCGCCAGCAGCCAAGAGCGGACAGAAGAGACCCAGTACTTC.

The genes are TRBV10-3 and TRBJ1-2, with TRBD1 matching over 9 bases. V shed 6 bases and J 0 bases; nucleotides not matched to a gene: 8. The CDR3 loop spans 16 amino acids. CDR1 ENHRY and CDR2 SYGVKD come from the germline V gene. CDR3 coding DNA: TGTGCCATCAGGGGAACAGGGGGCATGTCTAACTATGGCTACACCTTC. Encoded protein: CAIRGTGGMSNYGYTF.

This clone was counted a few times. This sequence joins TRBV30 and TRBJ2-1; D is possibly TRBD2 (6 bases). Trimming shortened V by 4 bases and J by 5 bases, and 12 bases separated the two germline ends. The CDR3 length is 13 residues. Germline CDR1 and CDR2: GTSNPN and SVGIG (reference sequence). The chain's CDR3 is CAWKEGFDNEQFF. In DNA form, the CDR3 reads TGTGCCTGGAAGGAGGGCTTCGACAATGAGCAGTTCTTC.

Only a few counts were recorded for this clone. The chain's CDR3 is CASSEALSTGELFF. Here the CDR3 DNA reads TGTGCCAGCAGTGAAGCCCTGAGTACCGGGGAGCTGTTTTTT. The chain carries TRBV6-1 and TRBJ2-2; D remains ambiguous. The CDR3 loop spans 14 amino acids. With 0 bases removed from V and 5 bases from J, the gap between germline ends came to 7 bases. Germline CDR1 is MNHNS and CDR2 is SASEGT.

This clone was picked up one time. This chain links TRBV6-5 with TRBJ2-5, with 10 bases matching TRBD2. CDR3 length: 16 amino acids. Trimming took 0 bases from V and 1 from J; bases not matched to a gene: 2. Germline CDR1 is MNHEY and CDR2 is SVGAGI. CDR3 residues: CASSYSLAGAQETQYF. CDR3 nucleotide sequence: TGTGCCAGCAGTTACTCGCTAGCGGGGGCCCAAGAGACCCAGTACTTC.

This CDR3 reads CASSLVLMAGGGDTQYF. The CDR3 DNA is TGTGCCAGCAGCTTAGTCCTGATGGCGGGGGGAGGGGATACGCAGTATTTT. V is TRBV7-2 and J is TRBJ2-3; TRBD2 aligns across 8 bases. The CDR3 has 17 residues. J was trimmed by 6 bases and V by 1 base; bases with no gene match: 12. Germline assignment: CDR1 SGHTA and CDR2 FQGNSA.

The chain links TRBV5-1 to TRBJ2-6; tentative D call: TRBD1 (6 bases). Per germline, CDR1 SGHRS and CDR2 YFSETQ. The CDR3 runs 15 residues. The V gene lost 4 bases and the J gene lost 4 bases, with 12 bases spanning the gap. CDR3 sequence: CASSVTGTGANVLTF. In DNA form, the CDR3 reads TGCGCCAGCAGCGTAACAGGGACCGGGGCCAACGTCCTGACTTTC.

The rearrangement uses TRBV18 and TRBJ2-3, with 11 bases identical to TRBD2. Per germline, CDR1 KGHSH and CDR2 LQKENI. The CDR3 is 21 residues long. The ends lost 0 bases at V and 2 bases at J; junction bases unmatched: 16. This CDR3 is CASSPPARGRLAGPYTDTQYF. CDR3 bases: TGTGCCAGCTCACCACCGGCCAGGGGAAGACTAGCGGGACCGTACACAGATACGCAGTATTTT.

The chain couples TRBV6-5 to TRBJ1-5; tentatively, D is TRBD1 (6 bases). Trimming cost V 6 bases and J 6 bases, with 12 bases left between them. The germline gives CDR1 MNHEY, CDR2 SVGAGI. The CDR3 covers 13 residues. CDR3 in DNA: TGTGCCAGCAGGCAAGACAGGTTTCAGCCCCAGCATTTT. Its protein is CASRQDRFQPQHF.

In DNA form, the CDR3 reads TGTGCCTGGACTAGCGGAACCCAAGAGACCCAGTACTTC. Its protein product is CAWTSGTQETQYF. The chain recombines TRBV30 with TRBJ2-5; 7 bases fit TRBD2. Germline V gene lookup returns CDR1 GTSNPN and CDR2 SVGIG (reference sequence). V lost 4 bases, J lost 1 base, and 3 bases stayed unmatched. The CDR3 totals 13 residues. Based on the CDR3 plus reference TRBV30 and TRBJ2-5, the full variable domain is SQTIHQWPATLVQPVGSPLSLECTVEGTSNPNLYWYRQAAGRGLQLLFYSVGIGQISSEVPQNLSASRPQDRQFILSSKKLLLSDSGFYLCAWTSGTQETQYFGPGTRLLVL.